The present T cell receptor beta chain was sequenced within a study of T cells in Graves' hyperthyroidism and ophthalmopathy. Whole-study results and caveats: Appearing also in blood were most of the thyroid clonotypes expanded above 0.001. Ophthalmopathy was separated from stable hyperthyroidism by a 13 V-J model.

RNA transcripts served as the template for amplifying TCR beta CDR3 regions. RT-PCR in the first round (using the HTBI primer set) targeted the TCR CDR3. In TCRdb, the multiplex PCR reads were re-called with MiXCR into one record per CDR3 protein. The sample consists of 400,000 to 550,000 distinct CDR3 sequences, over 13% of them appearing once. In making diagnoses, clinical symptoms, serum thyroxine and TRAb, thyroid ultrasound and orbital computed tomography were all used. Using more than 7.5 ml of fresh peripheral blood, PBMCs were prepared. This clonotype was counted a single time. The antigen is undetermined. A much larger clone lies a single base off, so this may be a read error. With 0 bases removed from V and 2 bases from J, the gap between germline ends came to 14 bases. This CDR3 has 17 residues. The germline V gene encodes CDR1 SGHTA and CDR2 FQGNSA.

This chain connects TRBV7-2 to TRBJ2-1; D perhaps matches TRBD2 (5 bases). This TCR derives from a woman younger than 35 with Graves' hyperthyroidism. The specimen sequenced was blood. The CDR3 reads CASSLARIARAYNEQFF. As DNA, the CDR3 is TGTGCCAGCAGCTTAGCCCGGATAGCGCGGGCCTACAATGAGCAGTTCTTC.